Here is one T cell receptor beta chain with its context. Its antigen is unknown. The authors deemed Graves' hyperthyroidism stable absent ophthalmopathy progression within 18 months. PBMCs were derived from 10 ml fresh peripheral blood. Using RNA transcripts as the source, TCR beta CDR3 regions were amplified. The TCR CDR3 was amplified in a first-round RT-PCR using the HTBI primer set. One entry per CDR3 protein, called by TCRdb with MiXCR from the multiplex PCR reads. There are around 200,000 distinct CDR3 sequences in the sample; approximately 17% occur only once, and about 31% lies in the top ten. With V trimmed by 3 bases and J by 0 bases, 7 bases remained unmatched. The CDR3 is 19 amino acids. Per the germline V gene, CDR1 is PRHDT and CDR2 is FYEKMQ (reference sequence). These data come from a study of T cells in Graves' hyperthyroidism and ophthalmopathy. Findings and caveats of the study: The model's output predicted ophthalmopathy at a median of approximately 6.5 months prior to onset.

The sequence came from a woman between 50 and 59 years old with Graves' hyperthyroidism. The chain joins TRBV13 to TRBJ2-3, with 15 bases fitting TRBD2. The material sequenced was blood. CDR3 loop: CASSFTGTSGGISTDTQYF. CDR3 nucleotide sequence: TGTGCCAGCAGCTTCACCGGGACTAGCGGGGGGATTAGCACAGATACGCAGTATTTT.